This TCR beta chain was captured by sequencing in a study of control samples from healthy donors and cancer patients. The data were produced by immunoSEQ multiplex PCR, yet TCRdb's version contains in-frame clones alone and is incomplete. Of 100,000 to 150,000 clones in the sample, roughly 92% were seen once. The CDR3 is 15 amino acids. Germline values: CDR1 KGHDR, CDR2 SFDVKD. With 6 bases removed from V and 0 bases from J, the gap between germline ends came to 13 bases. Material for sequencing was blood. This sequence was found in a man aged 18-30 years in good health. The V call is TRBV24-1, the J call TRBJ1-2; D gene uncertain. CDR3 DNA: TGTGCCACCAGTCCATCGACACCCTCTAACTATGGCTACACCTTC. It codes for CATSPSTPSNYGYTF.